Shown below are 28 T cell receptor beta chains from a single sample sequenced in a study of blood T cell repertoires in COVID-19. The table came from immunoSEQ multiplex PCR; TCRdb's copy has only in-frame clones and leaves some out. The sample comprises around 700,000 clones, 75% to 90% of which are singletons, and under 0.3% rests with the top ten. The sequencing input was peripheral blood. The receptors originated from a woman aged 18-29 years with acute or convalescent COVID-19.

The rearrangement joins TRBV5-1 to TRBJ2-2, with 9 nucleotides matching TRBD2. This CDR3 has 15 amino acids. CDR1 and CDR2 from the germline V gene are SGHRS and YFSETQ. The trim removed 4 bases at V and 5 bases at J, leaving 6 bases unmatched. Here the CDR3 reads CASSLSGGGTGELFF. Here the CDR3 DNA reads TGCGCCAGCAGCCTTAGCGGGGGAGGAACCGGGGAGCTGTTTTTT.

This clone was detected once. The chain links TRBV2 to TRBJ2-1; TRBD1 aligns across 8 bases. This CDR3 contains 15 residues. J gave up 5 bases and V 4 bases, and 7 bases lay outside the gene matches. Germline V gives CDR1 SNHLY, CDR2 FYNNEI. CDR3 in amino acids: CASSGNRGSHNEQFF. The CDR3 DNA reads as TGTGCCAGCAGTGGGAACAGGGGGTCGCACAATGAGCAGTTCTTC.

The table lists this clone with a count of one. Here the CDR3 DNA reads TGTGCCAGCAGCTTAATCACTACGGACAAAAACCAGCCCCAGCATTTT. Encoded protein: CASSLITTDKNQPQHF. The chain recombines TRBV7-9 with TRBJ1-5, with D maybe TRBD1 (5 bases). The CDR3 is 16 amino acids. Trimming removed 2 bases at V and 7 bases at J, with 18 bases between. Per germline, CDR1 SEHNR and CDR2 FQNEAQ (reference sequence).

The rearrangement joins TRBV6-5 to TRBJ1-5, with 7 bases that match TRBD1. The CDR3 is made up of 12 amino acids. The V gene's germline CDR1 is MNHEY and CDR2 SVGAGI. The junction had 4 bases not matched to a gene; V was cut back by 8 bases and J by 6 bases. The chain's CDR3 is CASGGGGQPQHF. The CDR3 DNA reads as TGTGCCAGCGGAGGGGGCGGTCAGCCCCAGCATTTT.

The V and J genes are TRBV13 and TRBJ2-2, with TRBD2 identical over 7 bases. Germline V gene sequence: CDR1 PRHDT, CDR2 FYEKMQ (reference sequence). Trimming cost V 6 bases and J 6 bases; bases outside gene matches: 4. This CDR3 has 13 residues. CDR3 loop: CASRPGGSGELFF. DNA of the CDR3: TGTGCCAGCAGACCCGGGGGGTCCGGGGAGCTGTTTTTT.

The genes are TRBV5-1 and TRBJ1-1, with D possibly matching TRBD1 (6 bases). Germline lookup yields CDR1 SGHRS and CDR2 YFSETQ. The ends were cut back, 4 bases at V and 11 bases at J, with 21 bases in the middle. CDR3 size: 14 residues. CDR3 sequence reads: CASSVGHLVSGAFF. The CDR3 DNA is TGCGCCAGCAGCGTGGGACACCTGGTTAGTGGGGCTTTCTTT.

The chain joins TRBV5-5 to TRBJ1-2; D perhaps matches TRBD1 (5 bases). V was cut by 4 bases and J by 1 base, with 14 bases left in between. The CDR3 totals 15 residues. Germline V gene sequence: CDR1 SGHKS, CDR2 YYEKEE (reference sequence). CDR3 DNA: TGTGCCAGCAGCCCCGACCCCAGGGTTAACTATGGCTACACCTTC. Translation gives CASSPDPRVNYGYTF.

J is TRBJ1-1 and V is TRBV30; D gene ambiguous. Germline CDR1 reads GTSNPN; CDR2 reads SVGIG (reference sequence). The CDR3 totals 12 residues. Trimming stripped 7 bases from V and 8 bases from J, with 17 bases between. The DNA of the CDR3 is TGTGCCTTTTGGGCCCGCGGGTCGGAAGCTTTCTTT. Translation gives CAFWARGSEAFF.

V is TRBV18 and J is TRBJ2-2; TRBD1 might be the D (5 bases). Trimming left V 3 bases short and J 0 bases short, with 11 bases between. Germline CDR1 reads KGHSH; CDR2 reads LQKENI. The CDR3 has 16 residues. CDR3 loop: CASSPQGITNTGELFF. CDR3 bases: TGTGCCAGCTCACCCCAGGGAATTACGAACACCGGGGAGCTGTTTTTT.

This sequence joins TRBV6-5 and TRBJ2-7, with 8 bases lining up with TRBD1. Unmatched junction bases numbered 8, after V lost 3 bases and J lost 4 bases. This CDR3 is built from 15 residues. In germline, CDR1 is MNHEY, CDR2 SVGAGI. CDR3 sequence: CASSYLGTGLYEQYF. The CDR3, as DNA: TGTGCCAGCAGTTATTTGGGGACAGGACTATACGAGCAGTACTTC.

This clone was seen just once. The genes are TRBV2 and TRBJ2-7; TRBD1 agrees at 9 bases. This CDR3 is built from 13 residues. Trimming at V came to 6 bases and at J to 6 bases, leaving 6 bases not matched to a gene. Per germline, CDR1 SNHLY and CDR2 FYNNEI. The CDR3 loop is CASSRDRVGEQYF. The CDR3 coding sequence is TGTGCCAGCAGCCGGGACAGGGTGGGCGAGCAGTACTTC.

In its sample, this clone was seen once. The identical CDR3 is also encoded by other nucleotide sequences in the sample. This rearrangement joins TRBV2 to TRBJ1-1, with TRBD1 matching 7 bases. Trimming removed 6 bases from V and 1 base from J; junction bases left unmatched: 2. This CDR3 region has 13 residues. CDR1 is SNHLY, CDR2 FYNNEI, per germline. The CDR3 bases are TGTGCCAGCAGGAGACAGGGGAACACTGAAGCTTTCTTT. It translates to CASRRQGNTEAFF.

The genes are TRBV27 and TRBJ1-5, with TRBD1 matching 7 bases. The CDR3 covers 15 residues. The ends lost 4 bases at V and 3 bases at J; junction bases unmatched: 6. The germline gives CDR1 MNHEY, CDR2 SMNVEV (reference sequence). The CDR3 is CASSSNRGLNQPQHF. The CDR3 DNA is TGTGCCAGCAGTTCGAACAGGGGCCTCAATCAGCCCCAGCATTTT.

This clone was observed a few times. The genes are TRBV2 and TRBJ1-2, with D perhaps TRBD1 (5 bases). The germline CDR1 and CDR2 sequences are SNHLY and FYNNEI. V was clipped by 3 bases and J by 5 bases, with 19 bases between them. This CDR3 has 16 amino acids. CDR3 DNA sequence: TGTGCCAGCAGTGATTGGAGGGGCAGGGCGGTATATGGCTACACCTTC. This sequence encodes CASSDWRGRAVYGYTF.

V gene TRBV2 combines with J gene TRBJ2-7; 8 nucleotides agree with TRBD2. J lost 0 bases, V lost 8 bases, and 6 bases had no gene match. Germline loops: CDR1 SNHLY, CDR2 FYNNEI. The CDR3 totals 14 residues. CDR3 loop: CASVAGSSSYEQYF. The DNA of the CDR3 is TGTGCCAGCGTAGCGGGATCGAGCTCCTACGAGCAGTACTTC.

This rearrangement joins TRBV2 to TRBJ2-2, with a tentative D call TRBD2 (6 bases). V was cut by 5 bases and J by 4 bases, with 11 bases left in between. Germline V CDR1 and CDR2: SNHLY, FYNNEI. This CDR3 is 14 amino acids long. The CDR3 nucleotides read TGTGCCAGCAGTTCGGAGGGAGGCACCGGGGAGCTGTTTTTT. This codes for CASSSEGGTGELFF.

The chain uses TRBV5-6 and TRBJ1-1, with D possibly being TRBD1 (6 bases). This CDR3 region has 16 residues. Germline CDR1 SGHDT, CDR2 YYEEEE. V shed 0 bases and J shed 4 bases, with 16 bases lying between them. The CDR3 region is CASSLDRVIFSTEAFF. CDR3 bases: TGTGCCAGCAGCTTGGACAGGGTTATATTCTCCACTGAAGCTTTCTTT.

V usage is TRBV14 and J usage is TRBJ1-2; no definite D call. The germline V gene encodes CDR1 SGHDN and CDR2 FVKESK. The CDR3 covers 14 residues. The germline V and J ends were trimmed by 1 base and 4 bases, with 10 bases remaining between them. CDR3 nucleotides: TGTGCCAGCAGCCAAGCTGCGATATCCTATGGCTACACCTTC. This gives the protein CASSQAAISYGYTF.

The chain links TRBV7-9 to TRBJ2-7; TRBD1 aligns across 9 bases. The CDR3 extends over 15 amino acids. Trimming took 4 bases from V and 6 from J; bases not matched to a gene: 10. Germline loops: CDR1 SEHNR, CDR2 FQNEAQ (reference sequence). CDR3 loop: CASSSADGTGREQYF. The CDR3 nucleotides read TGTGCCAGCAGCTCCGCCGATGGGACAGGGCGCGAGCAGTACTTC. The full variable domain, completed using reference TRBV7-9 and TRBJ2-7, is DTGVSQNPRHKITKRGQNVTFRCDPISEHNRLYWYRQTLGQGPEFLTYFQNEAQLEKSRLLSDRFSAERPKGSFSTLEIQRTEQGDSAMYLCASSSADGTGREQYFGPGTRLTVT.

V and J are TRBV27 and TRBJ1-2; possibly TRBD1 for D (6 bases). Germline V lookup: CDR1 MNHEY, CDR2 SMNVEV (reference sequence). Deletions cut 8 bases from V and 8 bases from J, with 18 bases between. The CDR3 consists of 13 residues. This CDR3 reads CASLFGGQVGYTF. Written as DNA, the CDR3 is TGTGCCAGCCTCTTCGGGGGGCAGGTGGGCTACACCTTC.

Note on this clone: Mismatch with germline at one junction end may stem from a read error. This chain links TRBV15 with TRBJ1-5, with D hard to call. Germline CDR1 and CDR2: LNHNV and YYDKDF (reference sequence). This CDR3 comprises 13 residues. The CDR3 sequence: CATSRDRHRGFDF. The CDR3 DNA is TGTGCCACCAGCAGAGATCGGCATCGGGGATTTGATTTT.

The genes are TRBV9 and TRBJ1-6; D is possibly TRBD1 (6 bases). The CDR3 has 17 residues. CDR1 is SGDLS, CDR2 YYNGEE, per germline. Trimming shortened V by 3 bases and J by 0 bases, and 13 bases separated the two germline ends. CDR3 sequence: CASSAGQRSSYNSPLHF. Written as DNA, the CDR3 is TGTGCCAGCAGCGCAGGACAGAGGAGCTCCTATAATTCACCCCTCCACTTT.

The V call is TRBV9, the J call TRBJ2-7, with a weak D call TRBD1 (5 bases). The V end was cut by 3 bases, the J end by 4 bases, with 8 bases between. The CDR3 contains 12 residues. Germline loops: CDR1 SGDLS, CDR2 YYNGEE. DNA of the CDR3: TGTGCCAGCAGCGGCACAGGATACGAGCAGTACTTC. Its translation: CASSGTGYEQYF.

The chain recombines TRBV11-2 with TRBJ1-3, with 7 bases lining up with TRBD1. This CDR3 is 16 amino acids long. The germline CDR1 and CDR2 sequences are SGHAT and FQNNGV. The junction had 4 bases not matched to a gene; V was cut back by 2 bases and J by 0 bases. CDR3 loop: CASSLQGQISGNTIYF. CDR3 coding DNA: TGTGCCAGCAGCTTACAGGGACAGATCTCTGGAAACACCATATATTTT.

The chain is built from TRBV30 and TRBJ1-2; D call uncertain. V lost 1 base, J lost 8 bases, and 11 bases lay in between. CDR1 is GTSNPN, CDR2 SVGIG, per germline (reference sequence). This CDR3 has 12 residues. CDR3 sequence: CAWSARGRGYTF. In DNA form, the CDR3 reads TGTGCCTGGAGTGCTCGAGGGAGAGGCTACACCTTC. The entire variable domain, with the rest obtained from reference TRBV30 and TRBJ1-2, is as follows: SQTIHQWPATLVQPVGSPLSLECTVEGTSNPNLYWYRQAAGRGLQLLFYSVGIGQISSEVPQNLSASRPQDRQFILSSKKLLLSDSGFYLCAWSARGRGYTFGSGTRLTVV.

Concerning this clone: This sample also contains other DNA sequences that code for the same CDR3. The chain links TRBV6-5 to TRBJ2-3, with 11 nucleotides matching TRBD2. Germline assignment: CDR1 MNHEY and CDR2 SVGAGI. The CDR3 is 15 amino acids. V lost 6 bases to trimming and J lost 1 base; unmatched junction nucleotides: 3. This CDR3 reads CASSLLAGGTDTQYF. CDR3 sequence (DNA): TGTGCCAGCAGCTTACTAGCGGGGGGCACAGATACGCAGTATTTT.

This chain links TRBV27 with TRBJ1-5; D is possibly TRBD1 (6 bases). The CDR3 is made up of 14 amino acids. Trimming shortened V by 2 bases and J by 7 bases, and 12 bases separated the two germline ends. The germline V gene has CDR1 MNHEY and CDR2 SMNVEV (reference sequence). The CDR3 nucleotides are TGTGCCAGCAGTTTACATAACAGGGACCAGCCCCAGCATTTT. As protein: CASSLHNRDQPQHF.

Only a few counts were recorded for this clone. This chain joins TRBV6-2 or TRBV6-3 and TRBJ2-2; maybe TRBD2 (6 bases). This CDR3 is 15 amino acids long. The V end was cut by 2 bases, the J end by 0 bases, with 7 bases between. Per the germline V gene, CDR1 is MNHEY and CDR2 is SVGEGT. CDR3 in DNA: TGTGCCAGCAGTTACGGGGACTCGAACACCGGGGAGCTGTTTTTT. Its translation is CASSYGDSNTGELFF.